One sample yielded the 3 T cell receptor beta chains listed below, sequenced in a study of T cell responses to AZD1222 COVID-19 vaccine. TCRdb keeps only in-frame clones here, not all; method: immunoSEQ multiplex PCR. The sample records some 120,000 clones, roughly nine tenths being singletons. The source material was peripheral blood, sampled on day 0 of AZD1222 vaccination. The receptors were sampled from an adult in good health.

The CDR3 coding sequence is TGCGCCAGCAGCCTCGACTCCCCGTGGACTGAAGCTTTCTTT. Amino acid sequence: CASSLDSPWTEAFF. The genes are TRBV5-1 and TRBJ1-1, with unresolved D. Trimming left V 4 bases short and J 5 bases short, with 15 bases between. The CDR3 loop spans 14 amino acids. Per germline, CDR1 SGHRS and CDR2 YFSETQ. The variable domain in full, completed from reference TRBV5-1 and TRBJ1-1, reads KAGVTQTPRYLIKTRGQQVTLSCSPISGHRSVSWYQQTPGQGLQFLFEYFSETQRNKGNFPGRFSGRQFSNSRSEMNVSTLELGDSALYLCASSLDSPWTEAFFGQGTRLTVV.

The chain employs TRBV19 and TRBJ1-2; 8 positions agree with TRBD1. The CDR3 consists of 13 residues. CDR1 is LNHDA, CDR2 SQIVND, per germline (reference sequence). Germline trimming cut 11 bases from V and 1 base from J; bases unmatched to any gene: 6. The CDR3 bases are TGTGCCTCCCGACAGGGGAGTAACTATGGCTACACCTTC. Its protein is CASRQGSNYGYTF. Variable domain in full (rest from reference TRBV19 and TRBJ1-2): DGGITQSPKYLFRKEGQNVTLSCEQNLNHDAMYWYRQDPGQGLRLIYYSQIVNDFQKGDIAEGYSVSREKKESFPLTVTSAQKNPTAFYLCASRQGSNYGYTFGSGTRLTVV.

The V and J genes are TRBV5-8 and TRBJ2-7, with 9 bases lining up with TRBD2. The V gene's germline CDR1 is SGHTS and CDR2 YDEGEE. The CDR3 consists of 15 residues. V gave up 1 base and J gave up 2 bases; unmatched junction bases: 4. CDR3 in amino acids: CASSLLAGETYEQYF. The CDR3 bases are TGTGCCAGCAGCTTGTTAGCGGGGGAGACCTACGAGCAGTACTTC.